This TCR beta chain was sequenced in a study of tumor and adjacent non-tumor tissue in lung cancer. Study in general: Histology: about twelve adenocarcinoma, a couple of squamous cell carcinoma, 1 small cell lung cancer. Stage I to III disease affected 10 men and roughly 5 women aged about 30 to 76.

On this clonotype itself: One junction end does not reproduce the germline sequence, and a read error may be involved.

CDR3 size: 13 residues. CDR1 MNHEY and CDR2 SVGEGT come from the germline V gene. The library came from three nested PCR rounds adapted from ARM-PCR protocols. One entry per CDR3 protein, called by TCRdb with MiXCR from the multiplex PCR reads. The table shows some 93,000 distinct CDR3 sequences, with around 71% occurring only once. This sample's RNA came from whole unsorted tissue. The rearrangement uses TRBV6-2 or TRBV6-3 and TRBJ1-1; TRBD1 is a possible D gene (5 bases). What was sequenced was lung tumor tissue. This clonotype was sampled from a man in his sixties with non-small cell lung cancer. The CDR3 spells CASMDTMNTETFF. DNA for the CDR3: TGTGCCAGCATGGACACCATGAACACTGAAACTTTCTTT.